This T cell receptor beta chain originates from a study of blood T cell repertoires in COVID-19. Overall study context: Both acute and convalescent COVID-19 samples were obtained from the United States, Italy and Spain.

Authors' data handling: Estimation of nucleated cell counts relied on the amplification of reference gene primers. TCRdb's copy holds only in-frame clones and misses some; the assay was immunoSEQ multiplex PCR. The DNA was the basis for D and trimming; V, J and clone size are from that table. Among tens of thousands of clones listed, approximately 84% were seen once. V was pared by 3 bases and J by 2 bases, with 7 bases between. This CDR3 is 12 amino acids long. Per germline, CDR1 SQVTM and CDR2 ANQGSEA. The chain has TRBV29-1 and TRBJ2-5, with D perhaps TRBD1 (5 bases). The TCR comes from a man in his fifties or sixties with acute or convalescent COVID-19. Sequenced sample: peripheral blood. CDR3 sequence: CSVDPGQETQYF. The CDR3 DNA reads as TGCAGCGTTGATCCAGGGCAAGAGACCCAGTACTTC.